This TCR beta chain was retrieved from a study of B cell selection in AIRE deficiency. In the case of this clone: No antigen is known for it.

CD4+CD127+ cells were sorted as the conventional CD4 T cells. Study-wide results and caveats: Shared Treg sequences were biased toward short CDR3s with few non-templated nucleotide insertions.

The CDR3 consists of 16 residues. V lost 4 bases and J lost 3; bases outside the gene matches: 8. Germline loops: CDR1 MGHRA, CDR2 YSYEKL. Sequenced by immunoSEQ multiplex PCR; TCRdb stores in-frame clones only, minus some. The table has over 20,000 clones, roughly 97% seen once; the top ten hold roughly 0.18%. This sequence was found in a human donor with AIRE deficiency. Sequencing used conventional CD4+ T cells sorted from PBMCs. The chain couples TRBV4-1 to TRBJ2-3; 9 bases agree with TRBD1. The CDR3 sequence: CASSPTGGQTTDTQYF. CDR3 nucleotides: TGCGCCAGCAGCCCCACAGGGGGCCAGACTACAGATACGCAGTATTTT.